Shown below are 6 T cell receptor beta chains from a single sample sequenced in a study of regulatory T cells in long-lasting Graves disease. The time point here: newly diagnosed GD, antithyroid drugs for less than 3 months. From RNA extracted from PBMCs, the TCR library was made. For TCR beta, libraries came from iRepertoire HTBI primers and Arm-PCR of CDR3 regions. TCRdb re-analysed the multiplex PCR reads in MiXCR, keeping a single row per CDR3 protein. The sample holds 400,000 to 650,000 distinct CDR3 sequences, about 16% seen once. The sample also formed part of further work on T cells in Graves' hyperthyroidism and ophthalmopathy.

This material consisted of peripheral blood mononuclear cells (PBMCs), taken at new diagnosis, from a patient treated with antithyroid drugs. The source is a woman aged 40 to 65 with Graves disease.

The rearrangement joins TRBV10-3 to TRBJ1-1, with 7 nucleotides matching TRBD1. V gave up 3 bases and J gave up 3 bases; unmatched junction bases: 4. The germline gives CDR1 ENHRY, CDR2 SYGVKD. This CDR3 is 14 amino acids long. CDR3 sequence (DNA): TGTGCCATCAGTGACAGGGGGTCGGACACTGAAGCTTTCTTT. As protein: CAISDRGSDTEAFF.

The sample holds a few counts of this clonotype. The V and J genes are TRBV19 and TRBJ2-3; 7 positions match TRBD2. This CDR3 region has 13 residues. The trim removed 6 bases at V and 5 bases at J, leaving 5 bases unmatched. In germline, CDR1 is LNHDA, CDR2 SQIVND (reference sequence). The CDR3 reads CASRKRGEDTQYF. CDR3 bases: TGTGCCAGTAGGAAGCGGGGAGAAGATACGCAGTATTTT.

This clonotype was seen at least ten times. The CDR3 region has the DNA TGTGCCAGCAGCCGCGCGGGACAGGGAACGTCACCCCTCCACTTT. This encodes CASSRAGQGTSPLHF. The chain carries TRBV7-3 and TRBJ1-6; 9 bases agree with TRBD1. The CDR3 length is 15 residues. J was trimmed by 10 bases and V by 5 bases; bases with no gene match: 9. The germline V gene encodes CDR1 SGHTA and CDR2 FQGTGA.

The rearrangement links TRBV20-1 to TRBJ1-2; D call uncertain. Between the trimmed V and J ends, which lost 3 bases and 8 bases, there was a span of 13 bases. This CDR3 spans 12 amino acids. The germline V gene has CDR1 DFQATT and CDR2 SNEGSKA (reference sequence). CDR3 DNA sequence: TGCAGTGCTAGTCGCCCTATCTCGGGCTACACCTTC. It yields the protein CSASRPISGYTF.

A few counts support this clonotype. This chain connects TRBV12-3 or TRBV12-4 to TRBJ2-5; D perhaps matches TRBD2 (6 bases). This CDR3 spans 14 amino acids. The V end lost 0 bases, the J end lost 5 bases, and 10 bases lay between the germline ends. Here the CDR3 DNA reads TGTGCCAGCAGTTTAGCGGGGGGTTGGGAGACCCAGTACTTC. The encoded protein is CASSLAGGWETQYF.

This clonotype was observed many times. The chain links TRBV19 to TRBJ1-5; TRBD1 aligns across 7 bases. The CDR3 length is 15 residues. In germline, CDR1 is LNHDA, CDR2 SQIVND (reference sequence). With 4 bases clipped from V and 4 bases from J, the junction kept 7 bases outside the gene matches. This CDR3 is CASSTSGTANQPQHF. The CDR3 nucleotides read TGTGCCAGTAGTACCTCCGGGACAGCAAATCAGCCCCAGCATTTT. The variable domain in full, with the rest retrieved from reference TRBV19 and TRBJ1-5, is DGGITQSPKYLFRKEGQNVTLSCEQNLNHDAMYWYRQDPGQGLRLIYYSQIVNDFQKGDIAEGYSVSREKKESFPLTVTSAQKNPTAFYLCASSTSGTANQPQHFGDGTRLSIL.